This T cell receptor beta chain was sequenced for a study of blood T cells in healthy people across ages. V gave up 5 bases and J gave up 7 bases, with 18 bases separating them. CDR1 SGHTA and CDR2 FQGNSA come from the germline V gene. The CDR3 is 15 residues long. Next came a second PCR, run for roughly 6 to 11 cycles, which used a sample-barcoded 5' primer along with a J-beta primer mix. TCRdb analysed the 5' RACE reads with MiXCR anew, one entry per CDR3 protein. The table shows some 930,000 distinct CDR3 sequences, with 25% to 35% occurring only once. This clonotype was observed a few times. The same sample was also studied in work on T cells of mothers and their children.

The receptor was isolated from a woman aged 40 to 50 in good health. The J gene is TRBJ1-5, the V gene TRBV7-2; possibly TRBD1 for D (5 bases). The specimen was blood. CDR3 nucleotide sequence: TGTGCCAGCAGCACCCGGACTGGAGAGGGGCAGCCCCAGCATTTT. It is translated as CASSTRTGEGQPQHF.